This T cell receptor beta chain came from a study of Ad26.COV2.S vaccination and SARS-CoV-2 variants. The table came from immunoSEQ multiplex PCR; TCRdb's copy has only in-frame clones and leaves some out. The sample has approximately 400,000 clones; 70% to 90% are singletons. As concerns this clone: Its target is not known.

Treatment given: over 15 received Ad26.COV2.S at low or high dose, single or two shots; roughly five received placebo; per-sample allocation not given. Samples analyzed were those drawn on day 63 after the first vaccine or placebo injection. Donor was an adult aged 18-55 years in Boston. This vaccine is an Ad26 vector that expresses the Wuhan-strain SARS-CoV-2 spike. Study-level points and caveats: Spike-specific TCR breadth was greater after Ad26.COV2.S than placebo.

This CDR3 region has 15 residues. J gave up 6 bases and V 3 bases, and 9 bases lay outside the gene matches. Germline CDR1 reads KGHSH; CDR2 reads LQKENI. This chain uses TRBV18 with TRBJ2-7, with 9 bases aligning to TRBD2. The receptor's source is a person aged 18-65 years who received the Ad26.COV2.S COVID-19 vaccine or a placebo. Sequenced material: peripheral blood, taken in a trial of Ad26.COV2.S vaccine versus placebo. CDR3: CASSPGLASLGEQYF. CDR3 nucleotide sequence: TGTGCCAGCTCACCGGGACTAGCATCCCTGGGCGAGCAGTACTTC.